This T cell receptor beta chain was identified in a study of blood T cell repertoires in COVID-19. Study information: The origin of the acute and convalescent COVID-19 samples was the United States, Italy and Spain. In each case, the material was cDNA or gDNA derived from T cells, B-cell-depleted T cells, or PBMCs.

The CDR3 is 15 amino acids. V dropped 2 bases and J dropped 4 bases, with 14 bases sitting between them. Germline V gene sequence: CDR1 LNHDA, CDR2 SQIVND (reference sequence). Under the authors' procedure: Estimates of nucleated cell counts were drawn from the amplification of reference gene primers. Data came from immunoSEQ multiplex PCR; TCRdb stores just in-frame clones and leaves some out. V and J calls and clone size are those listed in that table; D and trimming were worked out from the DNA. The sample yields roughly 64,000 clones, around 83% seen once. Sequencing was performed on peripheral blood. The genes are TRBV19 and TRBJ1-2, with D uncertain. The TCR comes from a woman aged 55 to 70 with acute or convalescent COVID-19. CDR3 sequence reads: CASSIRLEWSYGYTF. The CDR3 DNA reads TGTGCCAGTAGTATAAGGCTAGAGTGGTCCTATGGCTACACCTTC.